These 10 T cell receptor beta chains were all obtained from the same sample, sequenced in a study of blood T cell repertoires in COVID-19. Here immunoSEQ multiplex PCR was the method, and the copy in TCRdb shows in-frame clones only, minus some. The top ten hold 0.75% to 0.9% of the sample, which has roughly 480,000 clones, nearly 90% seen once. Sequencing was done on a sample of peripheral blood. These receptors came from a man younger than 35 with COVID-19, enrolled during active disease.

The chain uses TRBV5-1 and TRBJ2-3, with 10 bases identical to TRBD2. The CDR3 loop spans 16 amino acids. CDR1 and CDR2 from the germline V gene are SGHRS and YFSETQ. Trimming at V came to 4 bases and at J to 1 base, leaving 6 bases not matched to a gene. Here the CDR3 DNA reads TGCGCCAGCAGCCTAGCTGGGACTAGCGGCACAGATACGCAGTATTTT. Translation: CASSLAGTSGTDTQYF.

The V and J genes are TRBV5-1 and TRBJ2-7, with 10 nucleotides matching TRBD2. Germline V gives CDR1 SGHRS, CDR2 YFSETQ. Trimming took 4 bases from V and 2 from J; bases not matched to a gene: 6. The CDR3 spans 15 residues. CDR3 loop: CASSPTGTSAYEQYF. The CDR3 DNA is TGCGCCAGCAGCCCAACCGGGACTAGCGCCTACGAGCAGTACTTC. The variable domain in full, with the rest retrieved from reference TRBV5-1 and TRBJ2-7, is KAGVTQTPRYLIKTRGQQVTLSCSPISGHRSVSWYQQTPGQGLQFLFEYFSETQRNKGNFPGRFSGRQFSNSRSEMNVSTLELGDSALYLCASSPTGTSAYEQYFGPGTRLTVT.

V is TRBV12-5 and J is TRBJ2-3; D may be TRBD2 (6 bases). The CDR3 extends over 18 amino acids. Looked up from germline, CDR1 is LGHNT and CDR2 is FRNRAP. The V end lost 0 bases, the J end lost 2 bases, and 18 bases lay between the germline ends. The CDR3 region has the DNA TGTGCTAGTGGTTTGGTCTTGACTAGACGGCACCACACAGATACGCAGTATTTT. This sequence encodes CASGLVLTRRHHTDTQYF.

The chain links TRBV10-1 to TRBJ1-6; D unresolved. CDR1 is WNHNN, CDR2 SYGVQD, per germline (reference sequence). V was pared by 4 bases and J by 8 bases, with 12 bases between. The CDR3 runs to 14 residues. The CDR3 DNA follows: TGCGCCAGCAGTGCCACGGTCGGAGATTCACCCCTCCACTTT. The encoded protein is CASSATVGDSPLHF.

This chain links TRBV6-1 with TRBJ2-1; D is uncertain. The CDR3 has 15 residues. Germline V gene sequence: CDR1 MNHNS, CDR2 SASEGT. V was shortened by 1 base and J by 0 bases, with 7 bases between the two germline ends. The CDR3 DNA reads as TGTGCCAGCAGTGAAGGAGGCAGCTCCTACAATGAGCAGTTCTTC. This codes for CASSEGGSSYNEQFF.

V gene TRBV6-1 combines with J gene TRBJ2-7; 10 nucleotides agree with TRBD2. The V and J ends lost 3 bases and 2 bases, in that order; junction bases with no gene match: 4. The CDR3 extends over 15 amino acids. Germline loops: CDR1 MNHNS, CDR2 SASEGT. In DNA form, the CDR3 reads TGTGCCAGCAGTGAGAGGACTAGCGGAACCTACGAGCAGTACTTC. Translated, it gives CASSERTSGTYEQYF.

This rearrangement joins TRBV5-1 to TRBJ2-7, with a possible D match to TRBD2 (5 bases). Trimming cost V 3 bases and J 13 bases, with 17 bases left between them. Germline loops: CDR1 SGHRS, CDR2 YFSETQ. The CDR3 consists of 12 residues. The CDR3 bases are TGCGCCAGCAGCTCCGGGATCTCTGACGCTTACTTC. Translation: CASSSGISDAYF.

The CDR3 reads CATSRVSSGKDEQFF. Written as DNA, the CDR3 is TGTGCCACCAGCAGAGTGTCTAGCGGGAAAGATGAGCAGTTCTTC. The J gene is TRBJ2-1, the V gene TRBV15, with TRBD2 matching over 9 bases. This CDR3 is built from 15 residues. Germline lookup yields CDR1 LNHNV and CDR2 YYDKDF (reference sequence). V was pared by 1 base and J by 8 bases, with 6 bases of the junction left unmatched.

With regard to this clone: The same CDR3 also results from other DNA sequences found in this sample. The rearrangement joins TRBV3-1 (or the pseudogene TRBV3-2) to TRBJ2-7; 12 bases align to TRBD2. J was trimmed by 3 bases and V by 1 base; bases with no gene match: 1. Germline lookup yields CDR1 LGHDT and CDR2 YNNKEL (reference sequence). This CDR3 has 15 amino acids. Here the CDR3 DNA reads TGTGCCAGCAGCCAAGGACTAGCGGGGGTCTACGAGCAGTACTTC. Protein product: CASSQGLAGVYEQYF.

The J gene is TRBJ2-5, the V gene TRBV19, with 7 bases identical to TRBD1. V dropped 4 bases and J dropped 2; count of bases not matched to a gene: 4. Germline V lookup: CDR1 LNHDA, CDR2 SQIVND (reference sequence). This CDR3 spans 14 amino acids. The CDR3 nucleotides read TGTGCCAGTAGTAGCGGCAGGGGGCAAGAGACCCAGTACTTC. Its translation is CASSSGRGQETQYF.